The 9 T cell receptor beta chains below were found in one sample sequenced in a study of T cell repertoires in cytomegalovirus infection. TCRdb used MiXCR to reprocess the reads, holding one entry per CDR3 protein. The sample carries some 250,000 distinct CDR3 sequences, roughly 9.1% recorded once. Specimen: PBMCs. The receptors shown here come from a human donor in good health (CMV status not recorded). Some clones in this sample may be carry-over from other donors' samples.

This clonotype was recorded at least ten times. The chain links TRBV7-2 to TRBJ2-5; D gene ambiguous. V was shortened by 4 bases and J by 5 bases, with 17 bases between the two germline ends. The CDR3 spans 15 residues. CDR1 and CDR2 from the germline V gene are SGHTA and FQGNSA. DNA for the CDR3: TGTGCCAGCAGCTCGCGCCGGGTCCTTGGGGAGACCCAGTACTTC. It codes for CASSSRRVLGETQYF.

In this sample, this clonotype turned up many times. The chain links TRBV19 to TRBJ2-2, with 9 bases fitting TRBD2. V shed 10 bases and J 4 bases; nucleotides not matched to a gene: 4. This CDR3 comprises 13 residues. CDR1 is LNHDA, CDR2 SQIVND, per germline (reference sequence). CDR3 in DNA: TGTGCCACAGTAGCGGGAGTCACCGGGGAGCTGTTTTTT. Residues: CATVAGVTGELFF. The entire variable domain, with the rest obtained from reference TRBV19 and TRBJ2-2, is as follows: DGGITQSPKYLFRKEGQNVTLSCEQNLNHDAMYWYRQDPGQGLRLIYYSQIVNDFQKGDIAEGYSVSREKKESFPLTVTSAQKNPTAFYLCATVAGVTGELFFGEGSRLTVL.

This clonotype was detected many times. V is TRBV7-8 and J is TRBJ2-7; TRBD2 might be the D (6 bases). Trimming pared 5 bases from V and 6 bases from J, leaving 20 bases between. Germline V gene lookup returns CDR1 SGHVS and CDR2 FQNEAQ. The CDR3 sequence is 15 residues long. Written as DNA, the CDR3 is TGTGCCAGCAGCCAGCGCGCGGGGATCCAATTCGAGCAGTACTTC. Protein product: CASSQRAGIQFEQYF.

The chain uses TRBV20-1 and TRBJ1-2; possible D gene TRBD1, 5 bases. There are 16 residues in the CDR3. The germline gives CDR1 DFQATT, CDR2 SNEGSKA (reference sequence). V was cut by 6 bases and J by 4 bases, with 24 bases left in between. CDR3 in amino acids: CSAPGQGQDGSYGYTF. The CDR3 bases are TGCAGTGCACCAGGTCAGGGCCAGGATGGAAGCTATGGCTACACCTTC.

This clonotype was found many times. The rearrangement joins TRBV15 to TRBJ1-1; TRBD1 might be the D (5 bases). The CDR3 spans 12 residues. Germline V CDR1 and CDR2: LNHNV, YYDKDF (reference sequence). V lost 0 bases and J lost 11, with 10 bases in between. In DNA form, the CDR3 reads TGTGCCACCAGCAGAGATTACCGGGGGGCTTTCTTT. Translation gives CATSRDYRGAFF.

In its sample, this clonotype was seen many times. The CDR3 DNA reads TGTGCCAGCAGTTCGTTGGGAGCGGAAATAGCCAAAAACATTCAGTACTTC. It translates to CASSSLGAEIAKNIQYF. The J gene is TRBJ2-4, the V gene TRBV2, with D perhaps matching TRBD2 (5 bases). CDR1 and CDR2 from the germline V gene are SNHLY and FYNNEI. The CDR3 has 17 residues. V gave up 5 bases and J gave up 0 bases, with 17 bases separating them.

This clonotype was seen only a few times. In DNA, the CDR3 is TGTGCCAGTAGTATAGATCGAGGGGGACGGAGCACTGAAGCTTTCTTT. Translation gives CASSIDRGGRSTEAFF. This chain connects TRBV19 to TRBJ1-1, with D perhaps matching TRBD1 (6 bases). The V end was cut by 0 bases, the J end by 4 bases, with 15 bases between. The V gene's germline CDR1 is LNHDA and CDR2 SQIVND (reference sequence). This CDR3 comprises 16 residues.

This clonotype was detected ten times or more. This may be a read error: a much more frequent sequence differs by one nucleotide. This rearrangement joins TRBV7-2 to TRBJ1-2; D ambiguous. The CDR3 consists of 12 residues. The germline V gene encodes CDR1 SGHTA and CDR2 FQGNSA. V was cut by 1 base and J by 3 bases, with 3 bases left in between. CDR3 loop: CASSLDYYGYTF. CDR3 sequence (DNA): TGTGCCAGCAGCTTAGACTACTATGGCTACACCTTC. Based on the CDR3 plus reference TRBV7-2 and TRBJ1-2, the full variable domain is GAGVSQSPSNKVTEKGKDVELRCDPISGHTALYWYRQSLGQGLEFLIYFQGNSAPDKSGLPSDRFSAERTGGSVSTLTIQRTQQEDSAVYLCASSLDYYGYTFGSGTRLTVV.

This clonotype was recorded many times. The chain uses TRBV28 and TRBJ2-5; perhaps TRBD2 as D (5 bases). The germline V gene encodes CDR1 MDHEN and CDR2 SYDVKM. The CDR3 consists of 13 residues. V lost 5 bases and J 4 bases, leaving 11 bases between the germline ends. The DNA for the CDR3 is TGTGCCAGCAGTCCCAATGGGAGAGAGACCCAGTACTTC. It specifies CASSPNGRETQYF.